The rows below give T cell receptor beta chains drawn from one sample of a study of T cell responses to AZD1222 COVID-19 vaccine. Measured with immunoSEQ multiplex PCR; TCRdb has only the in-frame clones, and not every one. There are 150,000 to 200,000 clones in the sample; about nine tenths occur only once, and more than 1.5% lies in the top ten. The sample was peripheral blood, taken on day 0 of AZD1222 vaccination. Receptor source: an adult in good health. Both conserved end residues are part of each CDR3. A D gene is named only where the DNA matches it firmly. Clone size, where shown, is once, few, many, or a class for clones that have expanded.

>TRBJ1-1|.|TRBV11-3|.
CASSPGLGENTEAFF
TGTGCCAGCAGCCCGGGACTGGGCGAGAACACTGAAGCTTTCTTT
>TRBJ1-5|.|TRBV11-2|.
CASSLNSEGNQPQHF
TGTGCCAGCAGCTTAAACAGTGAGGGGAATCAGCCCCAGCATTTT
>TRBJ2-2|.|TRBV29-1|.
CSGVGQANTGELFF
TGCAGCGGTGTTGGGCAGGCTAACACCGGGGAGCTGTTTTTT
>TRBJ2-7|TRBD1|TRBV7-9|.
CASSSSRTGSYEQYF
TGTGCCAGCAGCTCTTCTAGGACAGGCTCCTACGAGCAGTACTTC
>TRBJ2-2|.|TRBV24-1|once
CATSAPENKELFF
TGTGCCACCAGTGCCCCGGAAAACAAGGAGCTGTTTTTT
>TRBJ2-7|.|TRBV2|.
CASSVRTANYEQYF
TGTGCCAGCAGTGTTAGGACAGCGAACTACGAGCAGTACTTC
>TRBJ1-6|TRBD1|TRBV5-1|.
CASSWTGSSPLHF
TGCGCCAGCAGCTGGACAGGGTCTTCACCCCTCCACTTT
>TRBJ1-1|.|TRBV7-9|.
CASSPKTADTEAFF
TGTGCCAGCAGCCCGAAGACCGCAGACACTGAAGCTTTCTTT
>TRBJ2-1|.|TRBV2|few
CASAGFSYNEQFF
TGTGCCAGCGCAGGATTCTCCTACAATGAGCAGTTCTTC
>TRBJ2-7|.|TRBV5-6|.
CASSLGGAPTKQYF
TGTGCCAGCAGCTTGGGGGGAGCCCCTACGAAGCAGTACTTC
>TRBJ2-7|.|TRBV7-9|.
CASSFGSGEQYF
TGTGCCAGCAGCTTCGGTAGTGGCGAGCAGTACTTC
>TRBJ1-5|TRBD1|TRBV2|.
CASSFDRGNQPQHF
TGTGCCAGCAGCTTCGACAGGGGGAATCAGCCCCAGCATTTT
>TRBJ1-5|TRBD1|TRBV6-2/TRBV6-3|few
CASSGKGQGEQPQHF
TGTGCCAGCAGTGGAAAGGGACAGGGGGAACAGCCCCAGCATTTT
>TRBJ1-1|.|TRBV6-5|.
CASSMTENTEAFF
TGTGCCAGCAGCATGACAGAGAACACTGAAGCTTTCTTT
>TRBJ2-1|TRBD2|TRBV14|.
CASSQDTVGLAGWNEQFF
TGTGCCAGCAGCCAAGATACTGTGGGACTAGCAGGTTGGAATGAGCAGTTCTTC
>TRBJ1-1|TRBD1|TRBV7-2|.
CASSSYDRAGEAFF
TGTGCCAGCAGCTCCTACGACAGGGCAGGTGAAGCTTTCTTT
>TRBJ1-3|.|TRBV7-9|.
CASSLLRPDYSGNTIYF
TGTGCCAGCAGCTTACTCCGTCCCGACTACTCTGGAAACACCATATATTTT
>TRBJ1-3|.|TRBV11-2|.
CASSLNVGNTIYF
TGTGCCAGCAGCTTGAACGTCGGAAACACCATATATTTT
>TRBJ2-2|TRBD1|TRBV3-1/TRBV3-2|.
CASSKDRGYTGELFF
TGTGCCAGCAGTAAGGACAGGGGTTACACCGGGGAGCTGTTTTTT
>TRBJ1-1|TRBD1|TRBV7-2|.
CASSLQTGGTEAFF
TGTGCCAGCAGCCTCCAGACAGGGGGGACTGAAGCTTTCTTT
>TRBJ2-6|.|TRBV6-5|few
CASRIGGSGANVLTF
TGTGCCAGCAGGATAGGGGGCTCTGGGGCCAACGTCCTGACTTTC
>TRBJ1-3|TRBD1|TRBV5-1|.
CASSSLQGASGNTIYF
TGCGCCAGCAGCTCACTACAGGGGGCGTCTGGAAACACCATATATTTT
>TRBJ1-2|.|TRBV6-5|.
CASSYARARGYTF
TGTGCCAGCAGTTACGCGAGGGCGCGGGGCTACACCTTC
>TRBJ1-1|.|TRBV29-1|.
CSVETWGGNTEAFF
TGCAGCGTTGAAACGTGGGGGGGGAACACTGAAGCTTTCTTT
>TRBJ2-1|.|TRBV15|.
CATSRDVSGISSYNEQFF
TGTGCCACCAGCAGAGATGTCTCCGGGATTTCGTCCTACAATGAGCAGTTCTTC
>TRBJ2-4|.|TRBV27|once
CASSPEGGRDIQYF
TGTGCCAGCAGTCCTGAGGGGGGAAGGGACATTCAGTACTTC
>TRBJ1-1|.|TRBV12-3/TRBV12-4|.
CASSPGGTEAFF
TGTGCCAGCAGCCCCGGGGGGACTGAAGCTTTCTTT
>TRBJ1-1|.|TRBV5-4|.
CASSFERGTEAFF
TGTGCCAGCAGCTTCGAGCGGGGTACTGAAGCTTTCTTT
>TRBJ1-2|.|TRBV19|few
CASSSMGNGYTF
TGTGCCAGTAGTTCAATGGGGAATGGCTACACCTTC